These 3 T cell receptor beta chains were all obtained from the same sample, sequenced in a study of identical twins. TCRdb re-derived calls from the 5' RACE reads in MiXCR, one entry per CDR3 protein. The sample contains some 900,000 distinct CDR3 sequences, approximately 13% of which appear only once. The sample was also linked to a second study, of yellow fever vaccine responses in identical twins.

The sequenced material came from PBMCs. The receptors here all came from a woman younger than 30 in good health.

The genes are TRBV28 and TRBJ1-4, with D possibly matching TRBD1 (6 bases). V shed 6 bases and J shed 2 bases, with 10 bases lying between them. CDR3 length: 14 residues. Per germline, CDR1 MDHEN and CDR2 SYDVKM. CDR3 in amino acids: CASRLQGTNEKLFF. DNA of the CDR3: TGTGCCAGCAGACTACAGGGTACTAATGAAAAACTGTTTTTT.

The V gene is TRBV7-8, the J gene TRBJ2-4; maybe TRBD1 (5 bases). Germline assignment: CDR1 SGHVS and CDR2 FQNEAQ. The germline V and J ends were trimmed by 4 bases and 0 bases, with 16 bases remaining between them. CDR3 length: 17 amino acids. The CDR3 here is CASSSPHRKPAKNIQYF. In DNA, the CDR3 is TGTGCCAGCAGCTCCCCGCACAGGAAGCCAGCCAAAAACATTCAGTACTTC.

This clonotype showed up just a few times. The CDR3 protein is CSARDPEGLADPNEQFF. As DNA, the CDR3 is TGCAGTGCTAGAGATCCGGAGGGACTAGCGGACCCCAATGAGCAGTTCTTC. The chain uses TRBV20-1 and TRBJ2-1, with TRBD2 matching 11 bases. The V gene end was trimmed by 0 bases and the J gene end by 6 bases; junction bases not matched to a gene: 10. In germline, CDR1 is DFQATT, CDR2 SNEGSKA (reference sequence). This CDR3 has 17 amino acids.